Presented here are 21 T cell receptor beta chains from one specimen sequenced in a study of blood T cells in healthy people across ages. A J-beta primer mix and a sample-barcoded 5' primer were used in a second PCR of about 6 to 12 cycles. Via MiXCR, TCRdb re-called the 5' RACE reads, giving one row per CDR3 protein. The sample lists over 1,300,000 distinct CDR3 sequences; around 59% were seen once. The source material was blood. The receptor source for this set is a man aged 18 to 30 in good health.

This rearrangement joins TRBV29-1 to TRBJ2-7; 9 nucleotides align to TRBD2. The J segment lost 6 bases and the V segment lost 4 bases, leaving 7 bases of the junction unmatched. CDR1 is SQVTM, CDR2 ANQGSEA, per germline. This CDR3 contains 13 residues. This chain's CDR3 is CSVVGTSKGEQYF. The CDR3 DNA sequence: TGCAGCGTTGTAGGGACTAGCAAGGGCGAGCAGTACTTC.

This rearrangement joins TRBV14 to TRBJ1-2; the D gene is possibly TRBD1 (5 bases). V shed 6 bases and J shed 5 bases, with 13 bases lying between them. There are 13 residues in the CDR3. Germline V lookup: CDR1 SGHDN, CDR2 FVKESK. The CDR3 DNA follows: TGTGCCAGCAGTCGGGACCCAGGGTATGGCTACACCTTC. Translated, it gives CASSRDPGYGYTF.

CDR3 sequence (DNA): TGCGCCAGCAGCTTCCGGGACACTCCTGAGGAGCAGTACTTC. Encoded protein: CASSFRDTPEEQYF. V and J are TRBV5-1 and TRBJ2-7; weak D call: TRBD1 (6 bases). The germline gives CDR1 SGHRS, CDR2 YFSETQ. The CDR3 extends over 14 amino acids. The V end lost 2 bases, the J end lost 7 bases, and 16 bases lay between the germline ends.

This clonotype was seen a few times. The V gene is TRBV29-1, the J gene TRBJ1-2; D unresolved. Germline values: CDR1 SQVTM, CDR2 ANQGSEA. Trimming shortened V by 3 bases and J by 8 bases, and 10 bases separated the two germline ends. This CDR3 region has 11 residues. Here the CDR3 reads CSVDTSGGYTF. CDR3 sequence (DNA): TGCAGCGTTGATACATCTGGAGGCTACACCTTC.

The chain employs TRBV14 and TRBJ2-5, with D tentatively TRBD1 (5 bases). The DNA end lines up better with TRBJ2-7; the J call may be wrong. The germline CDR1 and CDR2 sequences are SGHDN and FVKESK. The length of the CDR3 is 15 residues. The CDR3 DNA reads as TGTGCCAGCAGCCAAAGCTCAGGGTTAACAGGCGAGCAGTACTTC. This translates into CASSQSSGLTGEQYF.

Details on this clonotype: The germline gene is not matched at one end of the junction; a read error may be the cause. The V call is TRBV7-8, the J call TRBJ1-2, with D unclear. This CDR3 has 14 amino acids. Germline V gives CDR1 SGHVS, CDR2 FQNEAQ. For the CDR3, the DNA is TGTGCCAGCAGCTTACAAGGGATCAACTATGGCTGCACCTTC. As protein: CASSLQGINYGCTF.

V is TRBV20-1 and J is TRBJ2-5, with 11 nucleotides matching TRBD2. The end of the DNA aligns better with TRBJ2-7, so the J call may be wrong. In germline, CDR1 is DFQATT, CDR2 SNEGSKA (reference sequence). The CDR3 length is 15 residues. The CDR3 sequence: CSARPRTSGFFEQYF. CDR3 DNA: TGCAGTGCTAGGCCCAGGACTAGCGGGTTTTTCGAGCAGTACTTC.

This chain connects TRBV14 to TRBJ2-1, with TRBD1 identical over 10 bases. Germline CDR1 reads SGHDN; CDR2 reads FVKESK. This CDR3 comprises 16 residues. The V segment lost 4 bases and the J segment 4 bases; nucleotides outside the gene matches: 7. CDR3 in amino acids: CASSPRGTGVYNEQFF. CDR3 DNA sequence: TGTGCCAGCAGCCCGCGCGGGACAGGGGTATACAATGAGCAGTTCTTC.

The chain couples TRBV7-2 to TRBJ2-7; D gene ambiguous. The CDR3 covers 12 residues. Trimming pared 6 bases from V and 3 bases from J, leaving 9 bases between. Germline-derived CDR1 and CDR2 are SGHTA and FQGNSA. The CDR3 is CASSIRSYEQYF. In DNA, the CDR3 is TGTGCCAGCAGTATAAGAAGCTACGAGCAGTACTTC.

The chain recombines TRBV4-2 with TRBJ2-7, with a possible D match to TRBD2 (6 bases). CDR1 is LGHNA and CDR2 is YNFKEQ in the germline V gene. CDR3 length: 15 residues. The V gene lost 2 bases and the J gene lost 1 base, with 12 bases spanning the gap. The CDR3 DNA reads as TGTGCCAGCAGCCAACCCCTAGCGTATTCCTACGAGCAGTACTTC. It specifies CASSQPLAYSYEQYF.

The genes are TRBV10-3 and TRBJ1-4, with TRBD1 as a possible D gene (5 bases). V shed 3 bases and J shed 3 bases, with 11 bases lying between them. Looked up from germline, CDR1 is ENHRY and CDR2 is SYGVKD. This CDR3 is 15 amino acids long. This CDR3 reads CAISDPGPANEKLFF. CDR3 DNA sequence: TGTGCCATCAGTGACCCGGGACCGGCTAATGAAAAACTGTTTTTT.

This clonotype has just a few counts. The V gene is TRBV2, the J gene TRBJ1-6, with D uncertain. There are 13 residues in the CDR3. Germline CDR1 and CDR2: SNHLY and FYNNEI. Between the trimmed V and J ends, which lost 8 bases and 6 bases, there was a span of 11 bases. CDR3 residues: CASHGTLNSPLHF. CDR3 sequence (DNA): TGTGCCAGCCACGGCACGCTTAATTCACCCCTCCACTTT.

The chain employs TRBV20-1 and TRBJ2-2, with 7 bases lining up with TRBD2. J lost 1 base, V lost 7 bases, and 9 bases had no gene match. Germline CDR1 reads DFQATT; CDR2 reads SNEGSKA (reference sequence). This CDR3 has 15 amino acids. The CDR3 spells CSVMMREGNTGELFF. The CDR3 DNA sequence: TGCAGTGTTATGATGAGGGAGGGGAACACCGGGGAGCTGTTTTTT.

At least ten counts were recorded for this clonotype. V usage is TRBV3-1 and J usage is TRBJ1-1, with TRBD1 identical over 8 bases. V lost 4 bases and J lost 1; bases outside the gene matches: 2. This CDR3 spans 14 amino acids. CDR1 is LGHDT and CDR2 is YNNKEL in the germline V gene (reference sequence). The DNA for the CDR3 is TGTGCCAGCAGCCGAGGACAGGGGAACACTGAAGCTTTCTTT. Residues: CASSRGQGNTEAFF.

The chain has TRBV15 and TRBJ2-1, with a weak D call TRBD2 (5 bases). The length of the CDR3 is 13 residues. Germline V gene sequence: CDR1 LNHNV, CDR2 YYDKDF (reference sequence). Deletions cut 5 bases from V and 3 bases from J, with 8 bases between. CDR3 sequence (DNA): TGTGCCACCAGCCCCCGGGACTACAATGAGCAGTTCTTC. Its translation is CATSPRDYNEQFF.

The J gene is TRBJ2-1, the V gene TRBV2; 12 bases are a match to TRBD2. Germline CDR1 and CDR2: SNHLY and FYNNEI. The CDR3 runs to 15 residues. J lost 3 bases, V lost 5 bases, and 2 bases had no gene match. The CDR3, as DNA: TGTGCCAGCAGTACTAGCGGGAGGCTCTACAATGAGCAGTTCTTC. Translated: CASSTSGRLYNEQFF.

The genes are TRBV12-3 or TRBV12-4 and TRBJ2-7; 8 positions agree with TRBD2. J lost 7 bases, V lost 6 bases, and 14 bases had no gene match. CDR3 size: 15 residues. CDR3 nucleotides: TGTGCCAGCAGGGCCACTAGCGGTGGACCTACGGAGCAGTACTTC. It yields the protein CASRATSGGPTEQYF.

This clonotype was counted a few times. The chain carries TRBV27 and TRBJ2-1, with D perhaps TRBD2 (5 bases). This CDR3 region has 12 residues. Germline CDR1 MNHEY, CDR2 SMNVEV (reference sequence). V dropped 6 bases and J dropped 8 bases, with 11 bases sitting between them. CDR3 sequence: CASRYVGDEQFF. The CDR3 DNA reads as TGTGCCAGCAGATACGTCGGGGATGAGCAGTTCTTC.

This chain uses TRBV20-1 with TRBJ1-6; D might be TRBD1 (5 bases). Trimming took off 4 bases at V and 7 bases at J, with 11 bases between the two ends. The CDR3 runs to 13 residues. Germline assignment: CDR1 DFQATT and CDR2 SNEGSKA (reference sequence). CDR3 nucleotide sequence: TGCAGTGCTACCCAGGGTCTGAATTCACCCCTCCACTTT. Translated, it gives CSATQGLNSPLHF.

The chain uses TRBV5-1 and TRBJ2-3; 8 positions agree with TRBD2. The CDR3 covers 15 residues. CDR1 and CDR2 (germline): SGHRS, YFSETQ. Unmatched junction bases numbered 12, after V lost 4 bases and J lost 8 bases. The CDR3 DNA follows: TGCGCCAGCAGCCAACGGGGACTAGTTGGGAGTACGCAGTATTTT. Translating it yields CASSQRGLVGSTQYF.

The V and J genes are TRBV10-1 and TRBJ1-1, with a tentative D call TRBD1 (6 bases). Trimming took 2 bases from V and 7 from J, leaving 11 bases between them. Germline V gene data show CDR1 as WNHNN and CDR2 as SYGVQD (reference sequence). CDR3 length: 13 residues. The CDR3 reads CASSEPGVGEAFF. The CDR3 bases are TGCGCCAGCAGTGAGCCAGGGGTCGGTGAAGCTTTCTTT.